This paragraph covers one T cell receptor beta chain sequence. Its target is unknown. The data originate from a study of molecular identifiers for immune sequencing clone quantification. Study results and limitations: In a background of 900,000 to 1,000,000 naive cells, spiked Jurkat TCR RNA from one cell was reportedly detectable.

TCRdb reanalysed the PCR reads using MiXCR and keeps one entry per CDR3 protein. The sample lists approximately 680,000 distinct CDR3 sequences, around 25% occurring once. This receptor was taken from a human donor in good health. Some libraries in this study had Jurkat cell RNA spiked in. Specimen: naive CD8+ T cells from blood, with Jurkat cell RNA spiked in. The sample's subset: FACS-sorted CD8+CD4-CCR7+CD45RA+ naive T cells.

CDR3 sequence (DNA): TGTGCCAGCAGCGGACAAACAGGGACCAGCTCCTATAATTCACCCCTCCACTTT. It codes for CASSGQTGTSSYNSPLHF. The gene calls are TRBV9 and TRBJ1-6; D possibly corresponds to TRBD1 (6 bases). CDR1 and CDR2 from the germline V gene are SGDLS and YYNGEE. CDR3 length: 18 residues. V dropped 3 bases and J dropped 0 bases, with 16 bases sitting between them.